The rows below give T cell receptor beta chains drawn from one sample of a study of post-analysis software for immune sequencing data. TCRdb reanalysed the PCR reads using MiXCR and keeps one entry per CDR3 protein. The top ten clones hold approximately 4.3% of a sample with about 820,000 distinct CDR3 sequences, approximately 57% of them seen once. What was sequenced was blood. These receptors originate from a girl aged 10 to 17 with multiple sclerosis. The CDR3 runs from the conserved cysteine through the conserved F or W. Fields, in order: D gene, clone size, V gene, J gene, CDR3 length, CDR3 protein, CDR3 DNA. A D gene is named only where the DNA matches it firmly. Clone size is not always given. Where it is, it says once, few, many or a class for expanded clones.

d_gene: TRBD1
abundance: -
v_gene: TRBV5-4
j_gene: TRBJ1-2
len: 15
CDR3aa: CASSPPGQGLFGYTF
CDR3nt: TGTGCCAGCAGCCCGCCCGGACAGGGGCTCTTTGGCTACACCTTC

d_gene: -
abundance: -
v_gene: TRBV7-9
j_gene: TRBJ2-3
len: 15
CDR3aa: CASSLVSGPTDTQYF
CDR3nt: TGTGCCAGCAGCTTAGTATCAGGGCCCACAGATACGCAGTATTTT

d_gene: -
abundance: once
v_gene: TRBV3-1
j_gene: TRBJ1-4
len: 14
CDR3aa: CASSHGPGNEKLFF
CDR3nt: TGTGCCAGCAGCCACGGACCGGGTAATGAAAAACTGTTTTTT

d_gene: TRBD1
abundance: -
v_gene: TRBV27
j_gene: TRBJ2-7
len: 15
CDR3aa: CASSGRQGNLYEQYF
CDR3nt: TGTGCCAGCAGTGGGCGACAGGGCAATCTCTACGAGCAGTACTTC

d_gene: -
abundance: few
v_gene: TRBV6-5
j_gene: TRBJ2-3
len: 15
CDR3aa: CATRDDNLLTDTQYF
CDR3nt: TGTGCCACTCGGGACGACAATCTTCTCACAGATACGCAGTATTTT

d_gene: TRBD2
abundance: -
v_gene: TRBV4-1
j_gene: TRBJ2-7
len: 17
CDR3aa: CASSQGRLAGGPYEQYF
CDR3nt: TGCGCCAGCAGCCAAGGGAGACTAGCGGGGGGGCCCTACGAGCAGTACTTC

d_gene: TRBD2
abundance: few
v_gene: TRBV12-3/TRBV12-4
j_gene: TRBJ2-1
len: 15
CDR3aa: CASSPSGSRGNEQFF
CDR3nt: TGTGCCAGCAGTCCAAGCGGGAGTAGAGGCAATGAGCAGTTCTTC

d_gene: TRBD2
abundance: -
v_gene: TRBV5-1
j_gene: TRBJ2-7
len: 20
CDR3aa: CASSLTVKGLAPLPSYEQYF
CDR3nt: TGCGCCAGCAGCTTGACAGTTAAGGGACTAGCGCCCCTACCCTCCTACGAGCAGTACTTC

d_gene: -
abundance: few
v_gene: TRBV20-1
j_gene: TRBJ2-5
len: 12
CDR3aa: CSARGERVSPYF
CDR3nt: TGCAGTGCTAGAGGGGAGAGAGTTTCGCCGTACTTC

d_gene: TRBD2
abundance: -
v_gene: TRBV3-1
j_gene: TRBJ2-1
len: 16
CDR3aa: CASSQDSGLAYNEQFF
CDR3nt: TGTGCCAGCAGCCAAGACTCGGGACTAGCGTACAATGAGCAGTTCTTC

d_gene: -
abundance: -
v_gene: TRBV28
j_gene: TRBJ1-1
len: 13
CDR3aa: CASSLLQYTEAFF
CDR3nt: TGTGCCAGCAGTTTATTACAATACACTGAAGCTTTCTTT

d_gene: TRBD1
abundance: few
v_gene: TRBV6-1
j_gene: TRBJ1-1
len: 14
CDR3aa: CASSVQGANTEAFF
CDR3nt: TGTGCCAGCAGTGTGCAGGGGGCGAACACTGAAGCTTTCTTT

d_gene: -
abundance: few
v_gene: TRBV10-3
j_gene: TRBJ2-7
len: 13
CDR3aa: CAISEGAQYEQYF
CDR3nt: TGTGCCATCAGTGAGGGTGCTCAGTACGAGCAGTACTTC

d_gene: -
abundance: -
v_gene: TRBV10-3
j_gene: TRBJ2-5
len: 15
CDR3aa: CAISELKLPTETQYF
CDR3nt: TGTGCCATCAGTGAGCTTAAGCTGCCGACAGAGACCCAGTACTTC

d_gene: -
abundance: -
v_gene: TRBV7-2
j_gene: TRBJ2-5
len: 15
CDR3aa: CASSPQDGGWETQYF
CDR3nt: TGTGCCAGCAGCCCCCAAGATGGGGGCTGGGAGACCCAGTACTTC

d_gene: -
abundance: -
v_gene: TRBV6-6
j_gene: TRBJ1-5
len: 11
CDR3aa: CASRGDQPQHF
CDR3nt: TGTGCCAGCAGAGGGGATCAGCCCCAGCATTTT

d_gene: -
abundance: few
v_gene: TRBV15
j_gene: TRBJ1-1
len: 16
CDR3aa: CATSRDRWDSNTEAFF
CDR3nt: TGTGCCACCAGCAGAGATAGGTGGGACTCGAACACTGAAGCTTTCTTT

d_gene: -
abundance: once
v_gene: TRBV9
j_gene: TRBJ2-5
len: 16
CDR3aa: CASSDSGGTYQETQYF
CDR3nt: TGTGCCAGCAGCGATTCAGGGGGGACGTACCAAGAGACCCAGTACTTC

d_gene: TRBD2
abundance: -
v_gene: TRBV10-3
j_gene: TRBJ2-1
len: 13
CDR3aa: CAISESGGNEQFF
CDR3nt: TGTGCCATCAGTGAGTCGGGGGGGAATGAGCAGTTCTTC

d_gene: -
abundance: -
v_gene: TRBV7-9
j_gene: TRBJ2-6
len: 17
CDR3aa: CAGSFGQQISGANVLTF
CDR3nt: TGTGCCGGCAGCTTTGGGCAGCAAATCTCTGGGGCCAACGTCCTGACTTTC

d_gene: TRBD2
abundance: few
v_gene: TRBV14
j_gene: TRBJ2-3
len: 15
CDR3aa: CASSWTSGLASPQYF
CDR3nt: TGTGCCAGCAGCTGGACTTCTGGACTAGCCTCCCCTCAGTATTTT

d_gene: -
abundance: few
v_gene: TRBV2
j_gene: TRBJ2-7
len: 14
CDR3aa: CASMTGTIHYEQYF
CDR3nt: TGTGCCAGCATGACAGGCACCATTCACTACGAGCAGTACTTC

d_gene: -
abundance: -
v_gene: TRBV14
j_gene: TRBJ1-1
len: 18
CDR3aa: CASSQDSARRGMNTEAFF
CDR3nt: TGTGCCAGCAGCCAAGATTCTGCCAGGAGGGGGATGAACACTGAAGCTTTCTTT

d_gene: -
abundance: -
v_gene: TRBV5-6
j_gene: TRBJ2-3
len: 16
CDR3aa: CASSSAARRGTDTQYF
CDR3nt: TGTGCCAGCAGCTCGGCCGCGAGACGGGGGACAGATACGCAGTATTTT

d_gene: TRBD1
abundance: -
v_gene: TRBV13
j_gene: TRBJ2-7
len: 15
CDR3aa: CASTVNRGQMYEQYF
CDR3nt: TGTGCCAGCACCGTAAACAGGGGGCAAATGTACGAGCAGTACTTC

d_gene: -
abundance: -
v_gene: TRBV20-1
j_gene: TRBJ2-7
len: 14
CDR3aa: CSFERAGGHYEQYF
CDR3nt: TGCAGCTTTGAGCGGGCAGGGGGTCACTACGAGCAGTACTTC

d_gene: -
abundance: -
v_gene: TRBV6-5
j_gene: TRBJ2-1
len: 16
CDR3aa: CASSLNTGVLYNEQFF
CDR3nt: TGTGCCAGCAGTCTTAACACGGGAGTCCTCTACAATGAGCAGTTCTTC

d_gene: TRBD2
abundance: few
v_gene: TRBV29-1
j_gene: TRBJ2-1
len: 15
CDR3aa: CSVGGAGGRYNEQFF
CDR3nt: TGCAGCGTTGGTGGCGCGGGAGGGCGCTACAATGAGCAGTTCTTC

d_gene: -
abundance: -
v_gene: TRBV12-3/TRBV12-4
j_gene: TRBJ2-1
len: 14
CDR3aa: CASRLGEANNEQFF
CDR3nt: TGTGCCAGCAGGTTGGGGGAGGCTAACAATGAGCAGTTCTTC

d_gene: TRBD2
abundance: -
v_gene: TRBV7-2
j_gene: TRBJ2-1
len: 16
CDR3aa: CASSWAASGPYNEQFF
CDR3nt: TGTGCCAGCAGCTGGGCGGCTAGCGGGCCCTACAATGAGCAGTTCTTC

d_gene: TRBD2
abundance: -
v_gene: TRBV7-9
j_gene: TRBJ2-3
len: 14
CDR3aa: CASSLAQGLSTQYF
CDR3nt: TGTGCCAGCAGCTTAGCGCAGGGACTAAGTACGCAGTATTTT

d_gene: -
abundance: -
v_gene: TRBV20-1
j_gene: TRBJ1-2
len: 13
CDR3aa: CSAIRSGFNGYTF
CDR3nt: TGCAGTGCCATCAGATCAGGGTTTAATGGCTACACCTTC

d_gene: -
abundance: -
v_gene: TRBV14
j_gene: TRBJ1-2
len: 13
CDR3aa: CASSQGRFYGYTF
CDR3nt: TGTGCCAGCAGCCAAGGAAGGTTCTATGGCTACACCTTC

d_gene: -
abundance: -
v_gene: TRBV3-1
j_gene: TRBJ2-7
len: 14
CDR3aa: CASSQRDFYNEQYF
CDR3nt: TGTGCCAGCAGCCAAAGGGACTTTTACAATGAGCAGTACTTC

d_gene: -
abundance: once
v_gene: TRBV7-3
j_gene: TRBJ2-3
len: 14
CDR3aa: CASSLNLGSDTQYF
CDR3nt: TGTGCCAGCAGCTTAAATCTAGGTTCAGATACGCAGTATTTT

d_gene: -
abundance: few
v_gene: TRBV6-5
j_gene: TRBJ2-7
len: 13
CDR3aa: CATRRQGSYEQYF
CDR3nt: TGTGCCACGAGGCGACAAGGTTCCTACGAGCAGTACTTC

d_gene: -
abundance: -
v_gene: TRBV20-1
j_gene: TRBJ2-3
len: 18
CDR3aa: CSAREGDRLALGTDTQYF
CDR3nt: TGCAGTGCTAGAGAGGGGGACAGACTAGCTTTAGGCACAGATACGCAGTATTTT

d_gene: TRBD1
abundance: -
v_gene: TRBV5-1
j_gene: TRBJ2-1
len: 13
CDR3aa: CASSRDRLHEQFF
CDR3nt: TGCGCCAGCAGCCGGGACAGGCTCCATGAGCAGTTCTTC

d_gene: TRBD2
abundance: -
v_gene: TRBV10-1
j_gene: TRBJ2-1
len: 15
CDR3aa: CASSGAAGVSNEQFF
CDR3nt: TGCGCCAGCAGTGGTGCGGCGGGGGTCAGCAATGAGCAGTTCTTC

d_gene: -
abundance: -
v_gene: TRBV5-1
j_gene: TRBJ2-5
len: 16
CDR3aa: CASSFGSPTAQETQYF
CDR3nt: TGCGCCAGCAGCTTTGGGTCACCTACGGCTCAAGAGACCCAGTACTTC

d_gene: -
abundance: once
v_gene: TRBV7-2
j_gene: TRBJ2-1
len: 17
CDR3aa: CASSLQGAGLFYNEQFF
CDR3nt: TGTGCCAGCAGCTTGCAGGGGGCGGGACTATTCTACAATGAGCAGTTCTTC

d_gene: -
abundance: once
v_gene: TRBV12-5
j_gene: TRBJ2-3
len: 15
CDR3aa: CASGLGQGWTDTQYF
CDR3nt: TGTGCTAGTGGTTTAGGCCAGGGGTGGACAGATACGCAGTATTTT

d_gene: -
abundance: -
v_gene: TRBV6-2/TRBV6-3
j_gene: TRBJ2-5
len: 13
CDR3aa: CASSYRTGQTQYF
CDR3nt: TGTGCCAGCAGTTACCGGACTGGTCAGACCCAGTACTTC

d_gene: -
abundance: -
v_gene: TRBV12-3/TRBV12-4
j_gene: TRBJ1-2
len: 13
CDR3aa: CASSEQGRSGYTF
CDR3nt: TGTGCCAGCAGTGAACAGGGACGGTCGGGCTACACCTTC

d_gene: -
abundance: -
v_gene: TRBV20-1
j_gene: TRBJ1-5
len: 13
CDR3aa: CSAGAGPNQPQHF
CDR3nt: TGCAGTGCTGGAGCAGGGCCAAATCAGCCCCAGCATTTT

d_gene: -
abundance: -
v_gene: TRBV20-1
j_gene: TRBJ2-3
len: 12
CDR3aa: CSARQRLDTQYF
CDR3nt: TGCAGTGCTAGACAGCGTTTGGATACGCAGTATTTT

d_gene: TRBD1
abundance: few
v_gene: TRBV20-1
j_gene: TRBJ2-5
len: 14
CDR3aa: CSAQDRSGQETQYF
CDR3nt: TGCAGTGCTCAGGACAGGTCGGGGCAAGAGACCCAGTACTTC

d_gene: -
abundance: -
v_gene: TRBV5-1
j_gene: TRBJ2-1
len: 15
CDR3aa: CASSLAGGYYNEQFF
CDR3nt: TGCGCCAGCAGCTTGGCAGGCGGCTACTACAATGAGCAGTTCTTC

d_gene: -
abundance: -
v_gene: TRBV7-8
j_gene: TRBJ1-2
len: 15
CDR3aa: CASSLTGRREYGYTF
CDR3nt: TGTGCCAGCAGCTTAACGGGCAGGCGAGAGTATGGCTACACCTTC

d_gene: TRBD1
abundance: -
v_gene: TRBV19
j_gene: TRBJ2-7
len: 17
CDR3aa: CASSIPAQGVGAHEQYF
CDR3nt: TGTGCCAGTAGTATCCCCGCACAGGGGGTTGGAGCCCACGAGCAGTACTTC

d_gene: -
abundance: -
v_gene: TRBV2
j_gene: TRBJ2-1
len: 14
CDR3aa: CASRSAPSYNEQFF
CDR3nt: TGTGCCAGCCGATCGGCCCCCTCCTACAATGAGCAGTTCTTC

d_gene: -
abundance: -
v_gene: TRBV10-3
j_gene: TRBJ1-1
len: 14
CDR3aa: CAITAERGDTEAFF
CDR3nt: TGTGCCATCACTGCGGAGAGGGGGGATACTGAAGCTTTCTTT

d_gene: TRBD2
abundance: -
v_gene: TRBV3-1
j_gene: TRBJ2-1
len: 17
CDR3aa: CASSTRLAGLSYNEQFF
CDR3nt: TGTGCCAGCAGCACCCGACTAGCGGGGCTCTCCTACAATGAGCAGTTCTTC

d_gene: -
abundance: -
v_gene: TRBV5-8
j_gene: TRBJ2-5
len: 13
CDR3aa: CASRRVGVETQYF
CDR3nt: TGTGCCAGCCGACGGGTCGGCGTCGAGACCCAGTACTTC

d_gene: TRBD2
abundance: -
v_gene: TRBV18
j_gene: TRBJ2-7
len: 14
CDR3aa: CASSPRSGGHEQYF
CDR3nt: TGTGCCAGCTCACCACGATCGGGGGGGCATGAGCAGTACTTC